A selection of T cell receptor beta chains follows, all from one sample in a study of blood T cell repertoires in COVID-19. Measured with immunoSEQ multiplex PCR; TCRdb has only the in-frame clones, and not every one. The sample has hundreds of thousands of clones, 70% to 90% seen once. The specimen sequenced was peripheral blood. The origin of the receptors is a woman aged 25 to 39 with COVID-19, enrolled during active disease. The CDR3 runs from the conserved cysteine through the conserved F or W. The order of the fields is J gene, D gene, clone size, CDR3 length, V gene, CDR3 DNA, CDR3 protein. The D gene is left open where the match is weak. Where a row states a size, it is once, few, many or the class of an expanded clone; other rows omit it.

J: TRBJ1-1; D: NA; size: NA; length: 14; V: TRBV19; DNA: TGTGCCAGTAACGGCGTGGGGCTGTACACTGAAGCTTTCTTT; CDR3: CASNGVGLYTEAFF
J: TRBJ1-4; D: TRBD1; size: NA; length: 16; V: TRBV25-1; DNA: TGTGCCAGCAGTGCTTTTGGACAGGGGCATAATGAAAAACTGTTTTTT; CDR3: CASSAFGQGHNEKLFF
J: TRBJ2-3; D: TRBD1; size: once; length: 16; V: TRBV13; DNA: TGTGCCAGCAGCTTAAAGCGACAGGGGGGCACAGATACGCAGTATTTT; CDR3: CASSLKRQGGTDTQYF
J: TRBJ2-3; D: TRBD2; size: NA; length: 20; V: TRBV7-6; DNA: TGTGCCAGCAGCCCAGAGGTCCGTTGGCTAGCGGGGCCTAGCACAGATACGCAGTATTTT; CDR3: CASSPEVRWLAGPSTDTQYF
J: TRBJ1-2; D: TRBD1; size: NA; length: 14; V: TRBV7-9; DNA: TGTGCCAGCAGCTACTCGGGACAGGGGGATGGCTACACCTTC; CDR3: CASSYSGQGDGYTF
J: TRBJ1-1; D: NA; size: NA; length: 18; V: TRBV4-2; DNA: TGTGCCAGCAGCCAAGATTATGGCCCCGGGGCAGGGGCGGTTTATGCTTTCTTT; CDR3: CASSQDYGPGAGAVYAFF
J: TRBJ2-7; D: TRBD2; size: NA; length: 17; V: TRBV5-1; DNA: TGCGCCAGCAGCTCTCAAGGGACTAGCGGGGGCTCCTACGAGCAGTACTTC; CDR3: CASSSQGTSGGSYEQYF
J: TRBJ1-6; D: NA; size: few; length: 13; V: TRBV19; DNA: TGTGCCAGTAGTATAGGGGGCGATTCACCCCTCCACTTT; CDR3: CASSIGGDSPLHF
J: TRBJ1-4; D: NA; size: NA; length: 13; V: TRBV18; DNA: TGTGCCAGCTCCTCGCAGACGGGGGAAAAACTGTTTTTT; CDR3: CASSSQTGEKLFF
J: TRBJ1-2; D: TRBD1; size: NA; length: 13; V: TRBV28; DNA: TGTGCCAGCAGTGAGGGGGCGGACTATGGCTACACCTTC; CDR3: CASSEGADYGYTF
J: TRBJ2-7; D: TRBD1; size: NA; length: 16; V: TRBV6-1; DNA: TGTGCCAGCAGTGAAGTTGGGACAGGGCTTCCCTACGAGCAGTACTTC; CDR3: CASSEVGTGLPYEQYF
J: TRBJ2-2; D: TRBD2; size: once; length: 15; V: TRBV7-9; DNA: TGTGCCAGCAGCCCCAGCGGGAGGAGGACCGGGGAGCTGTTTTTT; CDR3: CASSPSGRRTGELFF
J: TRBJ2-1; D: NA; size: NA; length: 13; V: TRBV10-1; DNA: TGCGCCAGCAGTGACACTAACTACAATGAGCAGTTCTTC; CDR3: CASSDTNYNEQFF
J: TRBJ2-2; D: NA; size: NA; length: 16; V: TRBV5-4; DNA: TGTGCCAGCAGCTTGGCGTTAGTTGGTACGACCGGGGAGCTGTTTTTT; CDR3: CASSLALVGTTGELFF
J: TRBJ1-5; D: TRBD1; size: NA; length: 15; V: TRBV5-6; DNA: TGTGCCAGCAGCTTGGGACAGGGTGGTCATCAGCCCCAGCATTTT; CDR3: CASSLGQGGHQPQHF
J: TRBJ1-6; D: NA; size: NA; length: 15; V: TRBV30; DNA: TGTGCCTGGAGCCCCGGAAGGCAGGGTGGTTCACCCCTCCACTTT; CDR3: CAWSPGRQGGSPLHF
J: TRBJ2-5; D: TRBD2; size: NA; length: 16; V: TRBV7-2; DNA: TGTGCCAGCAGCTTAGTAGGACTAGCGGGAGGGGAGACCCAGTACTTC; CDR3: CASSLVGLAGGETQYF
J: TRBJ1-2; D: NA; size: NA; length: 12; V: TRBV9; DNA: TGTGCCAGCAGCGTGCAGGGCTATGGCTACACCTTC; CDR3: CASSVQGYGYTF
J: TRBJ1-2; D: NA; size: NA; length: 16; V: TRBV27; DNA: TGTGCCAGCAGTTTATCGAGGAGGACAGATAACTATGGCTACACCTTC; CDR3: CASSLSRRTDNYGYTF
J: TRBJ1-2; D: NA; size: NA; length: 16; V: TRBV3-1/TRBV3-2; DNA: TGTGCCAGCAGCCAAGATCTTAGCGGGGACCGGCATGGCTACACCTTC; CDR3: CASSQDLSGDRHGYTF
J: TRBJ2-5; D: NA; size: NA; length: 16; V: TRBV27; DNA: TGTGCCAGCAGTTTGTACGCCTCTGAGTACCAAGAGACCCAGTACTTC; CDR3: CASSLYASEYQETQYF
J: TRBJ2-5; D: NA; size: NA; length: 15; V: TRBV6-5; DNA: TGTGCCAGCAGTTACAGCCCAACGGGGGAAGAGACCCAGTACTTC; CDR3: CASSYSPTGEETQYF
J: TRBJ1-2; D: TRBD1; size: NA; length: 14; V: TRBV27; DNA: TGTGCCAGCACCCCGACAGGGAAGGGAAGTGGCTACACCTTC; CDR3: CASTPTGKGSGYTF
J: TRBJ1-2; D: NA; size: NA; length: 14; V: TRBV7-2; DNA: TGTGCCAGCAGTTTACTTCAGGGAACGGATGGCTACACCTTC; CDR3: CASSLLQGTDGYTF
J: TRBJ1-1; D: NA; size: NA; length: 16; V: TRBV14; DNA: TGTGCCAGCAGCCAAGGAGGTCAGGGGTTAAACACTGAAGCTTTCTTT; CDR3: CASSQGGQGLNTEAFF
J: TRBJ2-5; D: NA; size: NA; length: 13; V: TRBV2; DNA: TGTGCCAGCAGAGAACAGGGTATCGAGACCCAGTACTTC; CDR3: CASREQGIETQYF
J: TRBJ2-1; D: TRBD2; size: NA; length: 15; V: TRBV19; DNA: TGTGCCAGTAGTACCGGACTAGCCGGCAACAATGAGCAGTTCTTC; CDR3: CASSTGLAGNNEQFF
J: TRBJ2-1; D: NA; size: NA; length: 17; V: TRBV5-1; DNA: TGCGCCAGCAGCTTGGTTACAGGGACTCCCGCGGGGGATGAGCAGTTCTTC; CDR3: CASSLVTGTPAGDEQFF
J: TRBJ2-5; D: NA; size: NA; length: 17; V: TRBV7-2; DNA: TGTGCCAGCAGGAAACAACCGGTTTTCGGGACTTCAGAGACCCAGTACTTC; CDR3: CASRKQPVFGTSETQYF
J: TRBJ2-2; D: NA; size: NA; length: 14; V: TRBV3-1/TRBV3-2; DNA: TGTGCCAGCAGCCAACGGGGGGCGGCCGGGGAGCTGTTTTTT; CDR3: CASSQRGAAGELFF
J: TRBJ1-5; D: NA; size: few; length: 15; V: TRBV9; DNA: TGTGCCAGCAGCGCAACCGGGACTCGCAATCAGCCCCAGCATTTT; CDR3: CASSATGTRNQPQHF
J: TRBJ2-1; D: NA; size: once; length: 14; V: TRBV19; DNA: TGTGCCAGTAAGATAACGGGAGAAGGTAATGAGCAGTTCTTC; CDR3: CASKITGEGNEQFF
J: TRBJ1-5; D: NA; size: NA; length: 15; V: TRBV2; DNA: TGTGCCAGCAGTGAGAAGGGGCTGAGCAATCAGCCCCAGCATTTT; CDR3: CASSEKGLSNQPQHF
J: TRBJ2-1; D: TRBD2; size: NA; length: 15; V: TRBV11-2; DNA: TGTGCCAGCAGCCTCGAACTAGCGGAGTACAATGAGCAGTTCTTC; CDR3: CASSLELAEYNEQFF
J: TRBJ2-6; D: TRBD2; size: NA; length: 15; V: TRBV7-9; DNA: TGTGCCAGCAGTTCCGCGGGGGTTGGGGCCAACGTCCTGACTTTC; CDR3: CASSSAGVGANVLTF
J: TRBJ2-1; D: NA; size: NA; length: 14; V: TRBV7-2; DNA: TGTGCCAGCAGCTGGTCGCTAGCCGGCAATGAGCAGTTCTTC; CDR3: CASSWSLAGNEQFF
J: TRBJ1-1; D: NA; size: NA; length: 11; V: TRBV20-1; DNA: TGCAGTGCTAGAACCAGGGCTGAAGCTTTCTTT; CDR3: CSARTRAEAFF
J: TRBJ2-4; D: NA; size: NA; length: 14; V: TRBV5-6; DNA: TGTGCCAGCAGCCCTCCTCTAGCCAAAAACATTCAGTACTTC; CDR3: CASSPPLAKNIQYF
J: TRBJ1-5; D: TRBD1; size: NA; length: 14; V: TRBV4-2; DNA: TGTGCCAGCAGCCGACAGGGGCCGAATCAGCCCCAGCATTTT; CDR3: CASSRQGPNQPQHF
J: TRBJ1-3; D: NA; size: NA; length: 14; V: TRBV10-3; DNA: TGTGCCATCAGCATCGGGGTCTCTGGAAACACCATATATTTT; CDR3: CAISIGVSGNTIYF